This is a list of T cell receptor beta chains from one sample in a study of OX40 agonist ivuxolimab in advanced cancers. Measured with immunoSEQ multiplex PCR; TCRdb has only the in-frame clones, and not every one. The sample comprises about 53,000 clones, roughly 73% of which are singletons, and 2.4% rests with the top ten. The sample consisted of CD4+ or CD8+ T cells sorted from blood, taken in a trial of the OX40 agonist ivuxolimab. The receptors were sampled from an adult with an advanced solid tumor such as melanoma, head and neck, liver or kidney cancer. The CDR3 runs from the conserved cysteine through the conserved F or W. A D gene is named only where the DNA matches it firmly. A row's size may be missing; if present it is once, few, many or a size class.

d_call,j_call,v_call,clone_size,cdr3_aa,cdr3_nt
TRBD1,TRBJ2-7,TRBV27,.,CASSPRTGWGEQYF,TGTGCCAGCAGCCCCAGGACAGGGTGGGGCGAGCAGTACTTC
.,TRBJ1-5,TRBV2,.,CASSESYRSHSNQPQHF,TGTGCCAGCAGTGAATCGTATAGGAGCCATAGCAATCAGCCCCAGCATTTT
.,TRBJ1-5,TRBV6-1,.,CASSEVVPSNQPQHF,TGTGCCAGCAGTGAAGTAGTCCCTAGCAATCAGCCCCAGCATTTT
.,TRBJ2-2,TRBV18,.,CASSPVRPNTGELFF,TGTGCCAGCTCACCTGTCCGGCCGAACACCGGGGAGCTGTTTTTT
.,TRBJ1-1,TRBV29-1,once,CSVGGDTEAFF,TGCAGCGTTGGAGGGGATACTGAAGCTTTCTTT
TRBD1,TRBJ2-5,TRBV6-1,few,CASGNRWTGQDTQYF,TGTGCCAGCGGTAACAGATGGACAGGGCAAGACACCCAGTACTTC
.,TRBJ2-7,TRBV11-1,few,CASSYTTPARTYEQYF,TGTGCCAGCAGCTACACCACGCCAGCCCGAACCTACGAGCAGTACTTC
.,TRBJ1-5,TRBV27,few,CASSRAGFTQEPQHF,TGTGCCAGCAGTAGGGCAGGCTTCACCCAGGAGCCCCAGCATTTT
TRBD2,TRBJ2-1,TRBV18,few,CASSPPPGGYYNEQFF,TGTGCCAGCTCACCACCTCCGGGGGGATACTACAATGAGCAGTTCTTC
.,TRBJ1-1,TRBV2,.,CASSPENSLMNTEAFF,TGTGCCAGCAGTCCCGAAAACAGTCTCATGAACACTGAAGCTTTCTTT
TRBD1,TRBJ1-2,TRBV19,.,CASRRDRASLGGYTF,TGTGCCAGTAGGCGCGACAGGGCCTCTCTAGGCGGCTACACCTTC
.,TRBJ1-2,TRBV30,.,CAWSARRGGLGGYTF,TGTGCCTGGAGTGCCCGTAGGGGGGGTTTGGGCGGCTACACCTTC
TRBD1,TRBJ2-1,TRBV11-2,.,CASSDRLRDRAYNEQFF,TGTGCCAGCAGCGACCGACTCCGGGACAGGGCCTACAATGAGCAGTTCTTC
.,TRBJ1-1,TRBV28,.,CASRTGNTEAFF,TGTGCCAGCCGGACGGGGAACACTGAAGCTTTCTTT
.,TRBJ2-1,TRBV5-4,few,CASSPGTRSYAHNEQFF,TGTGCCAGCAGCCCAGGGACCCGAAGTTATGCTCACAATGAGCAGTTCTTC
TRBD2,TRBJ2-7,TRBV5-1,.,CASSLASGGPRPYEQYF,TGCGCCAGCAGCTTGGCTAGCGGGGGGCCCCGGCCCTACGAGCAGTACTTC
TRBD2,TRBJ2-3,TRBV9,.,CASSAPGLAVGRATDTQYF,TGTGCCAGCAGCGCCCCCGGACTAGCGGTTGGGAGGGCCACAGATACGCAGTATTTT
.,TRBJ2-7,TRBV21-1,few,CASSQMPYEQYF,TGTGCCAGCAGTCAAATGCCCTACGAGCAGTACTTC
.,TRBJ2-1,TRBV19,.,CASSIDRGLPTYNEQFF,TGTGCCAGTAGTATAGATCGAGGCCTCCCAACCTACAATGAGCAGTTCTTC
.,TRBJ1-2,TRBV27,.,CASSLSRDISPTF,TGTGCCAGCAGTTTATCCAGAGACATATCCCCCACCTTC
.,TRBJ2-6,TRBV28,.,CASSPRGSGANVLTF,TGTGCCAGCTCTCCCCGGGGCTCTGGGGCCAACGTCCTGACTTTC
.,TRBJ2-5,TRBV4-1,.,CASSQGQGEETQYF,TGCGCCAGCAGCCAAGGGCAGGGAGAAGAGACCCAGTACTTC
.,TRBJ2-7,TRBV13,few,CASSPFNPGPKSSSYEQYF,TGTGCCAGCAGTCCTTTTAATCCGGGACCCAAATCTAGCTCCTACGAGCAGTACTTC
.,TRBJ2-6,TRBV30,.,CALSSNRIPRSGANVLTF,TGTGCCTTATCTTCAAACAGGATTCCCCGCTCTGGGGCCAACGTCCTGACTTTC
.,TRBJ2-5,TRBV7-9,.,CASSLWKGGSTQYF,TGTGCCAGCAGCTTATGGAAAGGGGGGTCGACCCAGTACTTC
.,TRBJ2-1,TRBV11-3,.,CASSFSRQYNEQFF,TGTGCCAGCAGCTTCAGCCGACAGTACAATGAGCAGTTCTTC
.,TRBJ1-2,TRBV29-1,once,CSVLRGTLNYGYTF,TGCAGCGTTCTCCGGGGAACTTTAAACTATGGCTACACCTTC
TRBD1,TRBJ1-5,TRBV27,.,CASRALRQGAWVNQPQHF,TGTGCCAGTCGGGCTCTTAGGCAGGGGGCTTGGGTAAATCAGCCCCAGCATTTT
.,TRBJ2-1,TRBV12-5,once,CASGLVGYSYNEQFF,TGTGCTAGTGGTTTGGTAGGATACTCCTACAATGAGCAGTTCTTC
.,TRBJ2-7,TRBV7-8,.,CASSLELGSYEQYF,TGTGCCAGCAGCTTAGAATTAGGCTCCTACGAGCAGTACTTC
.,TRBJ2-3,TRBV7-3,.,CASSLERADTQYF,TGTGCCAGCAGCTTGGAACGGGCAGATACGCAGTATTTT
TRBD1,TRBJ2-3,TRBV19,few,CATGQDTDTQYF,TGTGCCACGGGACAGGACACAGATACGCAGTATTTT
.,TRBJ1-6,TRBV27,.,CASSPLLSSYNSPLHF,TGTGCCAGCAGTCCCCTTCTGAGCTCCTATAATTCACCCCTCCACTTT
TRBD2,TRBJ2-7,TRBV7-6,.,CASSLHTSGGSYEQYF,TGTGCCAGCAGCTTGCATACTAGCGGGGGGTCCTACGAGCAGTACTTC
.,TRBJ2-1,TRBV5-8,once,CASSSTAYEQFF,TGTGCCAGCAGTTCGACGGCGTATGAGCAGTTCTTC
TRBD1,TRBJ2-7,TRBV7-2,.,CASSSDRVRYEQYF,TGTGCCAGCAGCTCCGACAGGGTGAGGTACGAGCAGTACTTC
.,TRBJ1-1,TRBV30,.,CAWSVQMNTEAFF,TGTGCCTGGAGTGTACAGATGAACACTGAAGCTTTCTTT
TRBD2,TRBJ2-1,TRBV12-5,.,CASGLFSGASEQFF,TGTGCTAGTGGTTTGTTTAGCGGGGCCAGTGAGCAGTTCTTC
TRBD1,TRBJ1-1,TRBV10-3,.,CAAQGAMYTEAFF,TGTGCCGCACAGGGGGCGATGTACACTGAAGCTTTCTTT
.,TRBJ2-7,TRBV5-1,.,CASSSGLVGSSYEQYF,TGCGCCAGCAGCTCAGGCCTAGTGGGGAGCTCCTACGAGCAGTACTTC
.,TRBJ2-7,TRBV6-9,.,CASSGTPYEQYF,TGTGCCAGCAGTGGGACTCCCTACGAGCAGTACTTC
.,TRBJ2-1,TRBV5-8,.,CASSLAPTRDEQFF,TGTGCCAGCAGCTTGGCCCCGACTCGGGATGAGCAGTTCTTC
.,TRBJ1-1,TRBV29-1,few,CSVGGTEAFF,TGCAGCGTTGGGGGCACTGAAGCTTTCTTT
TRBD2,TRBJ2-1,TRBV7-2,.,CASSFRTSGRNEQFF,TGTGCCAGCAGCTTTCGAACTAGCGGGAGGAATGAGCAGTTCTTC
.,TRBJ2-3,TRBV18,.,CASSPSFGQRTDTQYF,TGTGCCAGCTCACCATCGTTTGGGCAAAGGACAGATACGCAGTATTTT
TRBD2,TRBJ2-1,TRBV7-2,.,CASSLMAGGLGNEQFF,TGTGCCAGCAGCTTAATGGCTGGGGGACTAGGGAATGAGCAGTTCTTC
TRBD1,TRBJ2-7,TRBV7-8,.,CASSRLKGQSYEQYF,TGTGCCAGCAGCCGCCTTAAGGGACAGTCCTACGAGCAGTACTTC
TRBD1,TRBJ2-3,TRBV5-1,.,CASSLGGTGGPPDTQYF,TGCGCCAGCAGCTTGGGCGGGACAGGGGGCCCCCCAGATACGCAGTATTTT
.,TRBJ1-1,TRBV21-1,.,CASMPGLTAFF,TGTGCCAGCATGCCGGGACTTACAGCTTTCTTT
.,TRBJ1-1,TRBV5-1,.,CASSLAGAGAGEAFF,TGCGCCAGCAGCTTGGCAGGGGCAGGGGCGGGTGAAGCTTTCTTT
TRBD1,TRBJ2-2,TRBV2,once,CASGGQVSNTGELFF,TGTGCCAGCGGTGGACAGGTTTCGAACACCGGGGAGCTGTTTTTT
TRBD1,TRBJ2-7,TRBV30,.,CAWSGPSRDSYYEQYF,TGTGCCTGGAGTGGCCCCTCCCGGGACAGCTACTACGAGCAGTACTTC
.,TRBJ2-1,TRBV28,few,CASSLPGVGSYNEQFF,TGTGCCAGCAGTTTACCGGGGGTCGGCTCCTACAATGAGCAGTTCTTC
.,TRBJ1-1,TRBV6-1,.,CASSDRLFTEAFF,TGTGCCAGCAGTGACAGGTTATTCACTGAAGCTTTCTTT
.,TRBJ1-1,TRBV19,.,CASMGGSMNTEAFF,TGTGCCAGTATGGGGGGTTCGATGAACACTGAAGCTTTCTTT